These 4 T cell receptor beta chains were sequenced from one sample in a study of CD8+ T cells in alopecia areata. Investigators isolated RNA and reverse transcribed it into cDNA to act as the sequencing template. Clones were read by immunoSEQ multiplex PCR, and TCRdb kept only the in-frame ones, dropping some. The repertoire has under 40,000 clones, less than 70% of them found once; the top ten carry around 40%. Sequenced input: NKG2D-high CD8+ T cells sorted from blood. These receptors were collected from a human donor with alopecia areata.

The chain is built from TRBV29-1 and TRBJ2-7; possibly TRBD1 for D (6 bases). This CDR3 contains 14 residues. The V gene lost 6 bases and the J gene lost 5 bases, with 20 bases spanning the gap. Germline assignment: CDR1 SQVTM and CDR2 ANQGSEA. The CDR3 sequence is CSVTFTGKINEQYF. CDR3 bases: TGCAGCGTCACTTTTACAGGGAAAATCAACGAGCAGTACTTC.

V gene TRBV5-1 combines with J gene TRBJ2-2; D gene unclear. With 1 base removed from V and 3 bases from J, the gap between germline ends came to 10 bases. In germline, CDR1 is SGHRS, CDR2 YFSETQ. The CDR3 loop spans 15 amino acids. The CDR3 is CASSLFRADTGELFF. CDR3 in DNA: TGCGCCAGCAGCTTGTTCCGGGCGGACACCGGGGAGCTGTTTTTT.

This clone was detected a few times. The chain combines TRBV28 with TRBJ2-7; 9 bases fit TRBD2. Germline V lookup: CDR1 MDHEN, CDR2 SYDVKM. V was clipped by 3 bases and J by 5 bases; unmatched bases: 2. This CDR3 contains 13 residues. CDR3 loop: CASSFRLADEQYF. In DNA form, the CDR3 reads TGTGCCAGCAGTTTTCGACTAGCGGACGAGCAGTACTTC. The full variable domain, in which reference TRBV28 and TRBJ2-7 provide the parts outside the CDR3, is DVKVTQSSRYLVKRTGEKVFLECVQDMDHENMFWYRQDPGLGLRLIYFSYDVKMKEKGDIPEGYSVSREKKERFSLILESASTNQTSMYLCASSFRLADEQYFGPGTRLTVT.

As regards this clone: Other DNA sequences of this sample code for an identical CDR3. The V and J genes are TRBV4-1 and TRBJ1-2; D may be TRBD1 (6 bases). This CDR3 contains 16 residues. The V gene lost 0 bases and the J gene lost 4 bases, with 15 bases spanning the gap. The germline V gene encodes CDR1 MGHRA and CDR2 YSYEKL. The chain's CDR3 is CASSQDRTGRPYGYTF. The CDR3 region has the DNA TGCGCCAGCAGCCAAGATCGAACAGGGCGACCCTATGGCTACACCTTC.